This T cell receptor (beta chain) was sequenced in a study of T cells in Graves' hyperthyroidism and ophthalmopathy. What was amplified from RNA transcripts were TCR beta CDR3 regions. An initial round of RT-PCR targeting the TCR CDR3 relied on the HTBI primer set. Using its own MiXCR run on the multiplex PCR reads, TCRdb lists one record per CDR3 protein. The sample includes 300,000 to 450,000 distinct CDR3 sequences, approximately 15% of them seen just once. Orbital computed tomography, thyroid ultrasound, serum thyroxine and TRAb, and clinical symptoms together informed the diagnoses. This sample holds PBMCs from roughly 10 ml fresh peripheral blood. This clonotype was counted at least ten times. Its antigen is currently unknown. The CDR3 is 15 amino acids. The trim removed 5 bases at V and 4 bases at J, leaving 10 bases unmatched. Germline loops: CDR1 SGHVS, CDR2 FQNEAQ. General study points: From stable hyperthyroidism, ophthalmopathy was set apart by a 13 V-J model. The majority of expanded thyroid clonotypes above 0.001 also appeared in blood.

The receptor was isolated from a man aged 25 to 40 with Graves' hyperthyroidism that later progressed to Graves' ophthalmopathy. The J gene is TRBJ1-1, the V gene TRBV7-8, with TRBD1 identical over 7 bases. Sequenced input: blood. CDR3 DNA sequence: TGTGCCAGCAGCGGAAGAGGGGGCAGGGGCACTGAAGCTTTCTTT. Translated: CASSGRGGRGTEAFF. Full variable domain (outside the CDR3, taken from reference TRBV7-8 and TRBJ1-1): GAGVSQSPRYKVAKRGQDVALRCDPISGHVSLFWYQQALGQGPEFLTYFQNEAQLDKSGLPSDRFFAERPEGSVSTLKIQRTQQEDSAVYLCASSGRGGRGTEAFFGQGTRLTVV.